Each of the 26 T cell receptor beta chains below was sequenced from the same sample in a study of T cells in Graves' hyperthyroidism and ophthalmopathy. Amplified TCR beta CDR3 regions derived from RNA transcripts. Primed by the HTBI set, a first-round RT-PCR was run on the TCR CDR3. TCRdb itself ran the multiplex PCR reads through MiXCR, one entry per CDR3 protein. The repertoire holds a few hundred thousand distinct CDR3 sequences, with 40% to 50% as singletons. The sample consisted of peripheral blood or thyroid tissue (not recorded which). Receptors were obtained from an adult woman with Graves' disease, either hyperthyroidism or ophthalmopathy (not recorded which).

This clonotype was seen just once. The gene calls are TRBV20-1 and TRBJ1-6, with D unclear. CDR3 length: 15 amino acids. V dropped 1 base and J dropped 4 bases, with 11 bases sitting between them. Germline V gene data show CDR1 as DFQATT and CDR2 as SNEGSKA (reference sequence). CDR3 sequence (DNA): TGCAGTGCTAGAGGCACGACGGGATATAATTCACCCCTCCACTTT. This sequence encodes CSARGTTGYNSPLHF.

A note on this clonotype: One end of the junction fails to match germline, which may point to a read error. The chain uses TRBV24-1 and TRBJ1-1, with D possibly being TRBD1 (6 bases). Germline loops: CDR1 KGHDR, CDR2 SFDVKD. The CDR3 loop spans 14 amino acids. In nucleotides, the CDR3 is TGTGCCACCAGCCCCACAGGGACGAACACTAAAGCTTTCTTT. It encodes CATSPTGTNTKAFF.

This clonotype was counted a few times. V usage is TRBV7-2 and J usage is TRBJ2-7; D gene unclear. Trimming removed 5 bases at V and 3 bases at J, with 23 bases between. Germline CDR1 and CDR2: SGHTA and FQGNSA. The CDR3 extends over 17 amino acids. The CDR3 DNA sequence: TGTGCCAGCAGCCAGCCGAGGCAGGTTCCTGATCTCTACGAGCAGTACTTC. Protein product: CASSQPRQVPDLYEQYF.

The rearrangement uses TRBV5-6 and TRBJ1-6; TRBD1 matches 7 bases. In germline, CDR1 is SGHDT, CDR2 YYEEEE. The CDR3 covers 19 residues. J gave up 8 bases and V 4 bases, and 21 bases lay outside the gene matches. The CDR3 nucleotides read TGTGCCAGCAGCCCCGGACAGGAGAGAAACCCCGCGGGCGATTCACCCCTCCACTTT. Its protein product is CASSPGQERNPAGDSPLHF.

The chain has TRBV10-1 and TRBJ2-5; 10 nucleotides match TRBD2. Trimming took 0 bases from V and 0 from J; bases not matched to a gene: 4. The CDR3 has 17 residues. Germline lookup yields CDR1 WNHNN and CDR2 SYGVQD (reference sequence). CDR3 region: CASSESTTSGYQETQYF. The CDR3 DNA sequence: TGCGCCAGCAGTGAGTCTACGACTAGCGGGTACCAAGAGACCCAGTACTTC.

This clonotype was detected only a few times. The chain couples TRBV7-2 to TRBJ2-7; D is possibly TRBD2 (5 bases). Germline V lookup: CDR1 SGHTA, CDR2 FQGNSA. V lost 5 bases, J lost 3 bases, and 11 bases lay in between. The CDR3 runs 13 residues. In DNA form, the CDR3 reads TGTGCCAGCAGCCAACCACTAGGCTACGAGCAGTACTTC. Its translation: CASSQPLGYEQYF.

The V call is TRBV24-1, the J call TRBJ2-2; D is uncertain. Trimming took off 2 bases at V and 6 bases at J, with 15 bases between the two ends. CDR1 is KGHDR and CDR2 is SFDVKD in the germline V gene. This CDR3 has 16 residues. In DNA form, the CDR3 reads TGTGCCACCAGTGATTCCCATCTATGGCAGCCCGGGGAGCTGTTTTTT. Translated: CATSDSHLWQPGELFF.

This chain uses TRBV29-1 with TRBJ1-1; D possibly corresponds to TRBD1 (5 bases). Germline V gene sequence: CDR1 SQVTM, CDR2 ANQGSEA. The germline V and J ends were trimmed by 8 bases and 0 bases, with 10 bases remaining between them. The CDR3 sequence is 12 residues long. CDR3 sequence (DNA): TGCAGCCCTGGACAAATGAACACTGAAGCTTTCTTT. This gives the protein CSPGQMNTEAFF.

The count of this clonotype is one. J is TRBJ2-3 and V is TRBV20-1; 7 bases line up with TRBD2. This CDR3 is 16 amino acids long. J gave up 3 bases and V 2 bases, and 11 bases lay outside the gene matches. Germline CDR1 and CDR2: DFQATT and SNEGSKA (reference sequence). The CDR3 here is CSARTTLAGWTDTQYF. CDR3 coding DNA: TGCAGTGCTAGAACTACCTTAGCGGGTTGGACAGATACGCAGTATTTT.

V is TRBV6-5 and J is TRBJ2-5; D not resolved. This CDR3 spans 13 amino acids. Deletions cut 11 bases from V and 5 bases from J, with 18 bases between. Germline V gives CDR1 MNHEY, CDR2 SVGAGI. The CDR3 DNA reads as TGTGCCCACAAGCCCCGTGGACGGGAGACCCAGTACTTC. It codes for CAHKPRGRETQYF.

A word on this clonotype: No conserved phenylalanine or tryptophan is present at the end of the CDR3, so a read error is the likely explanation. The DNA is left out, because the CDR3 cannot be placed on it with certainty; the CDR3 is given as TCRdb lists it. This rearrangement joins TRBV14 to TRBJ2-7. CDR1 is SGHDN and CDR2 is FVKESK in the germline V gene. The length of the CDR3 is 8 amino acids, counting both ends. CDR3 amino acids: CASSQEGG.

This rearrangement joins TRBV10-3 to TRBJ2-7; TRBD1 aligns across 7 bases. Trimming took 6 bases from V and 2 from J; bases not matched to a gene: 10. CDR1 and CDR2 from the germline V gene are ENHRY and SYGVKD. The CDR3 spans 15 residues. The CDR3 DNA sequence: TGTGCCATCAGCTTACCGGGACAGTCAACCTACGAGCAGTACTTC. Protein product: CAISLPGQSTYEQYF.

This clonotype was recorded many times. The chain is built from TRBV11-2 and TRBJ2-3; D is ambiguous. CDR3 size: 12 residues. Germline assignment: CDR1 SGHAT and CDR2 FQNNGV. Trimming shortened V by 6 bases and J by 0 bases, and 4 bases separated the two germline ends. CDR3 sequence: CASSPSTDTQYF. As DNA, the CDR3 is TGTGCCAGCAGTCCTAGCACAGATACGCAGTATTTT.

In its sample, this clonotype was seen many times. V usage is TRBV5-1 and J usage is TRBJ2-5, with a weak D call TRBD1 (5 bases). The CDR3 is 15 amino acids. Trimming pared 0 bases from V and 5 bases from J, leaving 14 bases between. The germline V gene has CDR1 SGHRS and CDR2 YFSETQ. The CDR3 reads CASSLEKGPWETQYF. CDR3 sequence (DNA): TGCGCCAGCAGCTTGGAAAAGGGGCCTTGGGAGACCCAGTACTTC.

This clonotype was detected many times. The gene calls are TRBV6-6 and TRBJ2-7; D is possibly TRBD2 (6 bases). The CDR3 has 14 residues. The germline V gene encodes CDR1 MNHNY and CDR2 SVGAGI (reference sequence). V shed 7 bases and J shed 1 base, with 14 bases lying between them. The CDR3 region is CASIGGASSYEQYF. As DNA, the CDR3 is TGTGCCAGCATTGGCGGGGCATCTTCCTACGAGCAGTACTTC.

In this sample, this clonotype turned up a few times. The chain joins TRBV13 to TRBJ2-6, with a weak D call TRBD1 (6 bases). The ends were cut back, 6 bases at V and 0 bases at J, with 12 bases in the middle. The CDR3 contains 16 residues. CDR1 is PRHDT and CDR2 is FYEKMQ in the germline V gene (reference sequence). The CDR3 region has the DNA TGTGCCAGCAGTTTATCGACAGGCTCTGGGGCCAACGTCCTGACTTTC. This encodes CASSLSTGSGANVLTF. Looking up the rest from reference TRBV13 and TRBJ2-6 gives the full variable domain: AAGVIQSPRHLIKEKRETATLKCYPIPRHDTVYWYQQGPGQDPQFLISFYEKMQSDKGSIPDRFSAQQFSDYHSELNMSSLELGDSALYFCASSLSTGSGANVLTFGAGSRLTVL.

The table lists this clonotype with many counts. This chain links TRBV12-3 or TRBV12-4 with TRBJ1-5; TRBD1 aligns across 10 bases. This CDR3 spans 14 amino acids. V shed 5 bases, J shed 8 bases, and the junction held 6 bases outside the gene matches. CDR3 coding DNA: TGTGCCAGCAGTCACCGGGACAGGGGAAAGCCCCAGCATTTT. Its protein product is CASSHRDRGKPQHF.

As concerns this clonotype: A read error is possible here, since a much larger clone lies one base away. The V gene is TRBV5-4, the J gene TRBJ1-1, with D tentatively TRBD1 (6 bases). V lost 0 bases, J lost 5 bases, and 14 bases lay in between. CDR1 and CDR2 from the germline V gene are SGHNT and YYREEE (reference sequence). There are 15 residues in the CDR3. Here the CDR3 DNA reads TGTGCCAGCAGCTTGGAAACAGGGCCTTGGACTGAAGCTTTCTTT. It codes for CASSLETGPWTEAFF.

In its sample, this clonotype was seen many times. This sequence joins TRBV20-1 and TRBJ1-5; the D is unclear. The CDR3 sequence is 14 residues long. Germline assignment: CDR1 DFQATT and CDR2 SNEGSKA (reference sequence). V was cut by 0 bases and J by 6 bases, with 12 bases left in between. The CDR3 region is CSARDPGDVQPQHF. For the CDR3, the DNA is TGCAGTGCTAGAGATCCCGGCGACGTTCAGCCCCAGCATTTT.

The V and J genes are TRBV29-1 and TRBJ2-7; 7 bases match TRBD2. J gave up 0 bases and V 7 bases, and 12 bases lay outside the gene matches. Germline V gene data show CDR1 as SQVTM and CDR2 as ANQGSEA. The CDR3 has 15 residues. The CDR3 spells CSEGTASGYSYEQYF. For the CDR3, the DNA is TGCAGCGAGGGGACCGCTAGCGGATACTCCTACGAGCAGTACTTC.

The sample holds one count of this clonotype. Germline is not matched at one junction end, which may reflect a read error. The gene calls are TRBV7-9 and TRBJ1-1; the match to TRBD1 covers 7 bases. In germline, CDR1 is SEHNR, CDR2 FQNEAQ (reference sequence). The CDR3 totals 14 residues. CDR3 loop: CASSADDRATEAFF. The CDR3, as DNA: TGCGCCAGCAGCGCTGACGACAGGGCCACTGAAGCTTTCTTT.

This chain links TRBV29-1 with TRBJ2-7; the D call may be TRBD1 or TRBD2 (5 bases each). V lost 8 bases, J lost 4 bases, and 15 bases lay in between. Germline values: CDR1 SQVTM, CDR2 ANQGSEA. CDR3 length: 12 residues. CDR3 bases: TGCAGCAGTTTATTTGGGGGTTACGAGCAGTACTTC. Amino acids: CSSLFGGYEQYF.

The chain links TRBV13 to TRBJ2-7; the match to TRBD2 covers 12 bases. With V trimmed by 6 bases and J by 4 bases, 13 bases remained unmatched. Germline V CDR1 and CDR2: PRHDT, FYEKMQ (reference sequence). This CDR3 is built from 17 residues. CDR3 in DNA: TGTGCCAGCAGTTCCGGGACTAGCGGGCGCCAGGGATACGAGCAGTACTTC. Its translation: CASSSGTSGRQGYEQYF.

A few counts support this clonotype. The rearrangement links TRBV20-1 to TRBJ2-5; 11 nucleotides line up with TRBD2. The CDR3 is 15 residues long. From germline, CDR1 is DFQATT and CDR2 SNEGSKA (reference sequence). V lost 0 bases and J lost 5; bases outside the gene matches: 5. Here the CDR3 DNA reads TGCAGTGCTAGAGATGATAGCGGGAGGGCCGAGACCCAGTACTTC. This codes for CSARDDSGRAETQYF.

V usage is TRBV20-1 and J usage is TRBJ1-6; D perhaps matches TRBD1 (5 bases). This CDR3 comprises 13 residues. The V end lost 6 bases, the J end lost 8 bases, and 14 bases lay between the germline ends. CDR1 and CDR2 from the germline V gene are DFQATT and SNEGSKA (reference sequence). The CDR3: CSAGRGGDSPLHF. As DNA, the CDR3 is TGCAGTGCCGGGAGGGGAGGAGATTCACCCCTCCACTTT.

V usage is TRBV25-1 and J usage is TRBJ2-5, with D perhaps matching TRBD2 (6 bases). The CDR3 length is 15 residues. Trimming removed 1 base at V and 4 bases at J, with 13 bases between. Germline V gene sequence: CDR1 MGHDK, CDR2 SYGVNS. Written as DNA, the CDR3 is TGTGCCAGCAGTGAATTGCGGGGTTTGGGAGAGACCCAGTACTTC. As protein: CASSELRGLGETQYF.